This T cell receptor (beta chain) was sequenced for a study of graft-versus-host responses after intestinal transplantation. Measured with immunoSEQ multiplex PCR; TCRdb has only the in-frame clones, and not every one. The repertoire holds 40,000 to 55,000 clones, with about 95% as singletons. Remarks on this clone: What it binds is not known.

This material consisted of unstimulated CD8+ T cells sorted from spleen or lymph node cells, taken before transplant. The sequence was obtained from a human donor who was the organ donor for an intestinal transplant.

The CDR3, as DNA: TGTGCCAGCAGCGTAGACGGCCAGGGTTCTTGGGAGCAGTACTTC. Protein sequence: CASSVDGQGSWEQYF. This rearrangement joins TRBV9 to TRBJ2-7; weak D call: TRBD1 (5 bases). V was trimmed by 0 bases and J by 7 bases, leaving 17 bases between them. Germline loops: CDR1 SGDLS, CDR2 YYNGEE. This CDR3 is built from 15 residues.